The 12 T cell receptor beta chains listed next were all sequenced from one sample in a study of OX40 agonist ivuxolimab in advanced cancers. Library creation used the immunoSEQ multiplex PCR assay. Not all clones reach the TCRdb copy of this immuneACCESS table, which keeps in-frame sequences only. Checked studies attribute under half of the gap to unresolved V genes and leave the rest unexplained. The sample records some 100,000 clones, around nine tenths of which are singletons. The ten largest clones add up to over 0.3% of the sample. Sequencing was performed on CD4+ or CD8+ T cells sorted from blood, taken in a trial of the OX40 agonist ivuxolimab. The receptors stem from an adult with an advanced solid tumor such as melanoma, head and neck, liver or kidney cancer.

The chain has TRBV7-2 and TRBJ2-3; D remains unclear. V was pared by 2 bases and J by 4 bases, with 10 bases between. Germline V gives CDR1 SGHTA, CDR2 FQGNSA. This CDR3 is 14 amino acids long. CDR3 bases: TGTGCCAGCAGCTTAATAGGTTCTTCAGATACGCAGTATTTT. Translation: CASSLIGSSDTQYF.

This clone was found a few times. This rearrangement joins TRBV7-2 to TRBJ2-7; 10 nucleotides match TRBD1. Germline lookup yields CDR1 SGHTA and CDR2 FQGNSA. The CDR3 runs to 13 residues. Trimming cost V 3 bases and J 6 bases; bases outside gene matches: 2. CDR3 protein: CASSLRTGGEQYF. CDR3 coding DNA: TGTGCCAGCAGCTTGAGGACAGGGGGCGAGCAGTACTTC. Based on the CDR3 plus reference TRBV7-2 and TRBJ2-7, the full variable domain is GAGVSQSPSNKVTEKGKDVELRCDPISGHTALYWYRQSLGQGLEFLIYFQGNSAPDKSGLPSDRFSAERTGGSVSTLTIQRTQQEDSAVYLCASSLRTGGEQYFGPGTRLTVT.

The chain uses TRBV5-1 and TRBJ2-3, with 12 bases aligning to TRBD1. V shed 4 bases and J 0 bases; nucleotides not matched to a gene: 6. CDR1 is SGHRS and CDR2 is YFSETQ in the germline V gene. This CDR3 has 17 amino acids. This CDR3 is CASSTPGTGGSTDTQYF. For the CDR3, the DNA is TGCGCCAGCAGCACCCCGGGGACAGGGGGCAGCACAGATACGCAGTATTTT. Variable domain in full (rest from reference TRBV5-1 and TRBJ2-3): KAGVTQTPRYLIKTRGQQVTLSCSPISGHRSVSWYQQTPGQGLQFLFEYFSETQRNKGNFPGRFSGRQFSNSRSEMNVSTLELGDSALYLCASSTPGTGGSTDTQYFGPGTRLTVL.

The chain recombines TRBV7-8 with TRBJ2-7, with 7 bases lining up with TRBD2. Trimming cost V 1 base and J 0 bases; bases outside gene matches: 3. The V gene's germline CDR1 is SGHVS and CDR2 FQNEAQ. CDR3 length: 15 residues. CDR3 loop: CASSLDRGSSYEQYF. As DNA, the CDR3 is TGTGCCAGCAGCTTAGATCGCGGGAGCTCCTACGAGCAGTACTTC.

The J gene is TRBJ2-7, the V gene TRBV4-1, with D perhaps being TRBD1 or TRBD2 (6 bases each). V lost 0 bases and J 3 bases, leaving 18 bases between the germline ends. Germline CDR1 MGHRA, CDR2 YSYEKL. The CDR3 extends over 17 amino acids. CDR3 sequence reads: CASSQDDGGPQDYEQYF. The CDR3 DNA sequence: TGCGCCAGCAGCCAAGATGATGGGGGGCCACAAGACTACGAGCAGTACTTC.

This clone occurred once. This chain links TRBV7-9 with TRBJ2-1; perhaps TRBD2 as D (6 bases). Germline CDR1 and CDR2: SEHNR and FQNEAQ (reference sequence). V shed 0 bases and J shed 1 base, with 7 bases lying between them. The CDR3 length is 15 residues. CDR3 DNA sequence: TGTGCCAGCAGCTTAGCCGGGAGTTCCTACAATGAGCAGTTCTTC. It encodes CASSLAGSSYNEQFF.

The table lists this clone with a count of one. At one end the junction does not follow the germline gene, possibly because of a read error. This rearrangement joins TRBV27 to TRBJ1-2; perhaps TRBD1 as D (5 bases). Per the germline V gene, CDR1 is MNHEY and CDR2 is SMNVEV (reference sequence). The CDR3 consists of 12 residues. For the CDR3, the DNA is TGTGCCAGCAGTAACGGGGGGTATGACTACACCTTC. It translates to CASSNGGYDYTF.

The CDR3 loop is CASSLGGTTNEKLFF. DNA of the CDR3: TGCGCCAGCAGCTTGGGAGGGACAACTAATGAAAAACTGTTTTTT. The chain combines TRBV5-1 with TRBJ1-4; D is unresolved. Germline V lookup: CDR1 SGHRS, CDR2 YFSETQ. Deletions cut 0 bases from V and 0 bases from J, with 6 bases between. CDR3 size: 15 residues.

The V call is TRBV6-5, the J call TRBJ2-5; D is uncertain. V was clipped by 7 bases and J by 4 bases, with 16 bases between them. This CDR3 region has 14 residues. The germline CDR1 and CDR2 sequences are MNHEY and SVGAGI. The CDR3 sequence is CASNSNGRGETQYF. The CDR3, as DNA: TGTGCCAGCAACTCCAATGGGCGAGGAGAGACCCAGTACTTC.

As for this clone: Different DNA sequences within this sample yield the same CDR3. The rearrangement joins TRBV28 to TRBJ2-5; 9 positions agree with TRBD1. Germline V gene lookup returns CDR1 MDHEN and CDR2 SYDVKM. The CDR3 totals 14 residues. V shed 3 bases and J 4 bases; nucleotides not matched to a gene: 3. CDR3 amino acids: CASSFGDRVETQYF. For the CDR3, the DNA is TGTGCCAGCAGTTTCGGGGACAGGGTAGAGACCCAGTACTTC.

Regarding this clone: Other DNA sequences in this sample translate to the same CDR3. DNA of the CDR3: TGTGCCACCAGCAGAGGGGACGGCAACTATGGCTACACCTTC. Amino acid sequence: CATSRGDGNYGYTF. The chain is built from TRBV15 and TRBJ1-2, with D perhaps TRBD1 (5 bases). Germline V CDR1 and CDR2: LNHNV, YYDKDF (reference sequence). The CDR3 totals 14 residues. V lost 1 base to trimming and J lost 2 bases, with 8 bases between them.

The V gene is TRBV27, the J gene TRBJ2-1, with TRBD2 as a possible D gene (6 bases). This CDR3 contains 14 residues. The germline gives CDR1 MNHEY, CDR2 SMNVEV (reference sequence). V was trimmed by 7 bases and J by 5 bases, leaving 15 bases between them. The CDR3 region is CASTHHGSDNEQFF. The CDR3 DNA follows: TGTGCCAGCACTCACCACGGGAGCGACAATGAGCAGTTCTTC.